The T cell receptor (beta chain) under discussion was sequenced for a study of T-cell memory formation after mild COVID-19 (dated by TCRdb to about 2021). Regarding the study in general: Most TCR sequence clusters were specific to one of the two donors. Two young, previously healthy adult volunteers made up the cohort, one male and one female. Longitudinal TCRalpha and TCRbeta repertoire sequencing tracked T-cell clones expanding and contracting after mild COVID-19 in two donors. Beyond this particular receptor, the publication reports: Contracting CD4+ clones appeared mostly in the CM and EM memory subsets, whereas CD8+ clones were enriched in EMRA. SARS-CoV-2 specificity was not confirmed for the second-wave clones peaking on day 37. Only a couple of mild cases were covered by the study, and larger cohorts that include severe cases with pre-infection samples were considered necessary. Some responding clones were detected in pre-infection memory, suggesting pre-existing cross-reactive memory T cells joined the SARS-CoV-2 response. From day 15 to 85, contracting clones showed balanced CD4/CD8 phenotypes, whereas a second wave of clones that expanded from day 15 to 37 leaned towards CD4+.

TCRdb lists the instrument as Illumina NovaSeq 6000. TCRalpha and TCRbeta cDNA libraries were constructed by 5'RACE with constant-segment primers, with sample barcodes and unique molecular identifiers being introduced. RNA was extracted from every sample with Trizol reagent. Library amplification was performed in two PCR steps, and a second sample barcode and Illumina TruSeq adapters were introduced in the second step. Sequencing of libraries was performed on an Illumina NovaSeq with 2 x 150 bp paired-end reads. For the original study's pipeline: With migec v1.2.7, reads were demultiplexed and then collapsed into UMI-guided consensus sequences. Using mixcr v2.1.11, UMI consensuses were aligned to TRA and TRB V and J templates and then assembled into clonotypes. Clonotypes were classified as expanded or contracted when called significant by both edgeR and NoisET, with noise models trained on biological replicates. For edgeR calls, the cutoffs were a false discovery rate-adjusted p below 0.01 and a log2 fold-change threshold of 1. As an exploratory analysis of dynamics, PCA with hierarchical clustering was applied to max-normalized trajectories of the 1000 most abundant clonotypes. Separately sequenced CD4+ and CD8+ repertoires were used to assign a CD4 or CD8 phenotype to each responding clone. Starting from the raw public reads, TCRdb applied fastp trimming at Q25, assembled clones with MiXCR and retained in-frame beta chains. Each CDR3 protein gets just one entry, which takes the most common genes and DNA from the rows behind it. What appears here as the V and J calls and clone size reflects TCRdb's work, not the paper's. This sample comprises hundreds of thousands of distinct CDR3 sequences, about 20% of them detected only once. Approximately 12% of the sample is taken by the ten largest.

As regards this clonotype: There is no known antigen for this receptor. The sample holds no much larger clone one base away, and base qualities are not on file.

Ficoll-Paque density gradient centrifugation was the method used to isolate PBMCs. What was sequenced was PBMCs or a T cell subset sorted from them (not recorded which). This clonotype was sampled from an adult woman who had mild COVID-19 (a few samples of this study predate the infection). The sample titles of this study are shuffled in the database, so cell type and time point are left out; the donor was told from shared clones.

The nucleotides read TGTGCCAGCAGCTTCCTGGAAAGCACAGATACGCAGTATTTT. This translates into CASSFLESTDTQYF. The rearrangement combines TRBV5-4 with TRBJ2-3; too little of a D gene remains to name it. CDR1 and CDR2 (SGHNT, YYREEE) derive from the germline V gene (reference sequence). The CDR3 sequence holds 14 residues, the cysteine and phenylalanine included. This entry keeps only the CDR3 DNA: 42 bases, framed from base 1. V sheds 2 bases and J sheds 0 bases, leaving 7 bases between their ends.